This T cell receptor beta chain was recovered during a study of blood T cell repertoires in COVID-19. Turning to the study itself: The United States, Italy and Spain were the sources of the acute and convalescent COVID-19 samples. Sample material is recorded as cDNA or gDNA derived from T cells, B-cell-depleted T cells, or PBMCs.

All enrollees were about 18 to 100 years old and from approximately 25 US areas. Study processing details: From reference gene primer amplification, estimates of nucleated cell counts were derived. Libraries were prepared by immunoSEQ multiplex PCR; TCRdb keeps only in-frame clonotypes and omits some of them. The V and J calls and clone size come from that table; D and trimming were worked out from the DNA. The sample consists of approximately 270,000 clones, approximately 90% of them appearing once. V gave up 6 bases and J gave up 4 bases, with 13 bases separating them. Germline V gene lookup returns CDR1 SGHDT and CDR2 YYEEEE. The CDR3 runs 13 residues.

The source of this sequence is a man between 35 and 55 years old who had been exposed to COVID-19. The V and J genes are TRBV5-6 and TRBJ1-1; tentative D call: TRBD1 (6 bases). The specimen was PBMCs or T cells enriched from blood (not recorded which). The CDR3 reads CASNLKGGTEAFF. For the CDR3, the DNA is TGTGCCAGCAACCTTAAAGGGGGCACTGAAGCTTTCTTT.